One sample yielded the 5 T cell receptor beta chains listed below, sequenced in a study of intratumoral heterogeneity in liver cancer. Here immunoSEQ multiplex PCR was the method, and the copy in TCRdb shows in-frame clones only, minus some. The profile shows 20,000 to 25,000 clones, around 78% of them singletons. This specimen consisted of tumor-adjacent normal tissue, obtained before any cancer treatment. All receptors derive from a woman in her 70s with hepatocellular carcinoma.

The CDR3 sequence is CASSEGTQYF. The CDR3 DNA reads TGTGCCAGCAGTGAAGGTACGCAGTATTTT. The chain links TRBV2 to TRBJ2-3; D not resolved. V was trimmed by 1 base and J by 8 bases, leaving 1 base between them. Germline lookup yields CDR1 SNHLY and CDR2 FYNNEI. CDR3 length equals 10 residues.

The V gene is TRBV27, the J gene TRBJ2-1; D uncertain. CDR3 length: 14 residues. Germline V gene lookup returns CDR1 MNHEY and CDR2 SMNVEV (reference sequence). Trimming pared 2 bases from V and 5 bases from J, leaving 10 bases between. CDR3: CASSLGLTHNEQFF. The CDR3 DNA sequence: TGTGCCAGCAGTTTAGGGCTTACCCACAATGAGCAGTTCTTC.

This clone was observed once. This chain uses TRBV29-1 with TRBJ2-7; 7 bases match TRBD2. V lost 5 bases and J lost 3; bases outside the gene matches: 7. In germline, CDR1 is SQVTM, CDR2 ANQGSEA. The length of the CDR3 is 13 residues. CDR3 DNA: TGCAGCGTTAGAGGGAGGGATTTCTACGAGCAGTACTTC. Its translation: CSVRGRDFYEQYF.

The chain links TRBV3-1 (or the pseudogene TRBV3-2) to TRBJ2-1; 7 bases agree with TRBD2. J lost 6 bases, V lost 0 bases, and 5 bases had no gene match. CDR1 is LGHDT, CDR2 YNNKEL, per germline (reference sequence). The CDR3 totals 15 residues. The CDR3 DNA reads as TGTGCCAGCAGCCAAGAGGACGGCGGGGGCAATGAGCAGTTCTTC. As protein: CASSQEDGGGNEQFF.

This clone ranks as medium-sized (0.01 to 0.1%). V is TRBV5-6 and J is TRBJ2-1; D gene uncertain. Deletions cut 2 bases from V and 5 bases from J, with 11 bases between. This CDR3 has 14 residues. Germline CDR1 reads SGHDT; CDR2 reads YYEEEE. CDR3 coding DNA: TGTGCCAGCAGCTTTTGGAGAGGAAACAATGAGCAGTTCTTC. This sequence encodes CASSFWRGNNEQFF.